These 20 T cell receptor beta chains came from one sample sequenced in a study of shared clonotypes between healthy human individuals. The assay was immunoSEQ multiplex PCR, and TCRdb's table has in-frame clones only and misses some. The table lists some 2,000,000 clones, 95% of them singletons. Sequenced: naive CD4+ T cells sorted from blood. The sample's subset: CD45RA+ positively selected. The receptors originated from a young man in good health.

This clone was observed once. CDR3 nucleotide sequence: TGTGCCAGCAGCTTAGAAATCGGGGGGGCGAATACGCAGTATTTT. This codes for CASSLEIGGANTQYF. The V call is TRBV11-2, the J call TRBJ2-3, with 8 bases aligning to TRBD2. The CDR3 consists of 15 residues. V shed 0 bases, J shed 7 bases, and the junction held 6 bases outside the gene matches. Per the germline V gene, CDR1 is SGHAT and CDR2 is FQNNGV.

In this sample, this clone turned up once. V gene TRBV5-1 combines with J gene TRBJ2-7, with 8 positions matching TRBD2. The V gene end was trimmed by 0 bases and the J gene end by 3 bases; junction bases not matched to a gene: 2. CDR1 is SGHRS and CDR2 is YFSETQ in the germline V gene. This CDR3 region has 14 residues. The CDR3 DNA follows: TGCGCCAGCAGCTTGGACAGCGGGGGCTACGAGCAGTACTTC. The encoded protein is CASSLDSGGYEQYF.

In the case of this clone: In the same sample, other DNA sequences code for this CDR3. CDR3 in DNA: TGTGCCAGCAGCCCACAAGGAGGCGGGGAGCTGTTTTTT. Amino acids: CASSPQGGGELFF. The rearrangement joins TRBV6-1 to TRBJ2-2; D is possibly TRBD2 (5 bases). Germline values: CDR1 MNHNS, CDR2 SASEGT. The CDR3 has 13 amino acids. The V end was cut by 6 bases, the J end by 7 bases, with 12 bases between.

The chain combines TRBV5-6 with TRBJ1-4; 7 positions match TRBD1. The V segment lost 4 bases and the J segment 8 bases; nucleotides outside the gene matches: 11. The CDR3 spans 15 residues. Germline V gives CDR1 SGHDT, CDR2 YYEEEE. The CDR3 sequence: CASSTATGRWEKLFF. As DNA, the CDR3 is TGTGCCAGCAGCACTGCGACAGGGAGGTGGGAAAAACTGTTTTTT.

The rearrangement links TRBV5-1 to TRBJ1-5; D is perhaps TRBD1 (6 bases). Trimming took 3 bases from V and 3 from J, leaving 13 bases between them. This CDR3 is built from 15 residues. Germline V lookup: CDR1 SGHRS, CDR2 YFSETQ. CDR3 sequence: CASSYAGATNQPQHF. The CDR3 region has the DNA TGCGCCAGCAGCTACGCGGGGGCCACCAATCAGCCCCAGCATTTT. Combining the CDR3 with reference TRBV5-1 and TRBJ1-5 gives the whole variable domain KAGVTQTPRYLIKTRGQQVTLSCSPISGHRSVSWYQQTPGQGLQFLFEYFSETQRNKGNFPGRFSGRQFSNSRSEMNVSTLELGDSALYLCASSYAGATNQPQHFGDGTRLSIL.

For the CDR3, the DNA is TGTGCCAGCAGAGTTGGACAGAACTATGGCTACACCTTC. Its protein product is CASRVGQNYGYTF. The V call is TRBV27, the J call TRBJ1-2, with a weak D call TRBD1 (6 bases). CDR1 is MNHEY and CDR2 is SMNVEV in the germline V gene (reference sequence). This CDR3 region has 13 residues. Deletions cut 6 bases from V and 2 bases from J, with 10 bases between.

As concerns this clone: Other DNA sequences within the sample encode an identical CDR3. The chain joins TRBV5-1 to TRBJ2-3; no firm D call. Looked up from germline, CDR1 is SGHRS and CDR2 is YFSETQ. CDR3 length equals 14 residues. The V end lost 1 base, the J end lost 2 bases, and 8 bases lay between the germline ends. For the CDR3, the DNA is TGCGCCAGCAGCTTGCGGGCCAACACAGATACGCAGTATTTT. This translates into CASSLRANTDTQYF.

In regard to this clone: Other DNA sequences in this sample translate to the same CDR3. The chain recombines TRBV18 with TRBJ2-7; 10 positions match TRBD1. Trimming took 3 bases from V and 0 from J; bases not matched to a gene: 2. The germline V gene has CDR1 KGHSH and CDR2 LQKENI. The CDR3 covers 15 residues. CDR3 in amino acids: CASSPGQGNSYEQYF. CDR3 nucleotides: TGTGCCAGCTCACCGGGACAGGGGAACTCCTACGAGCAGTACTTC.

As for this clone: Other DNA sequences of this sample code for an identical CDR3. J is TRBJ2-5 and V is TRBV2; D may be TRBD1 (8 bases). The V end was cut by 6 bases, the J end by 4 bases, with 15 bases between. Germline V gene lookup returns CDR1 SNHLY and CDR2 FYNNEI. This CDR3 contains 14 residues. CDR3 nucleotides: TGTGCCAGCAGCGTTAACAGGGGGGGAGAGACCCAGTACTTC. This translates into CASSVNRGGETQYF.

The chain uses TRBV15 and TRBJ1-4; TRBD1 might be the D (5 bases). V lost 5 bases, J lost 0 bases, and 10 bases lay in between. The germline gives CDR1 LNHNV, CDR2 YYDKDF (reference sequence). The CDR3 totals 15 residues. The CDR3 DNA reads as TGTGCCACCAGCCTCTGGGGACCAACTAATGAAAAACTGTTTTTT. Protein product: CATSLWGPTNEKLFF.

This clone was found a few times. A much more abundant neighbour one base away suggests this may be a read error. Other DNA variants within this sample encode the same CDR3. The chain carries TRBV5-1 and TRBJ2-7; unclear D gene. There are 11 residues in the CDR3. Looked up from germline, CDR1 is SGHRS and CDR2 is YFSETQ. V lost 2 bases and J 4 bases, leaving 4 bases between the germline ends. CDR3: CASSLGYEQYF. CDR3 DNA sequence: TGCGCCAGCAGCTTAGGATACGAGCAGTACTTC.

CDR3 region: CASSLVPGRMWVTEAFF. The CDR3 nucleotides are TGTGCCAGCAGCTTAGTTCCGGGGCGTATGTGGGTCACTGAAGCTTTCTTT. The genes are TRBV7-2 and TRBJ1-1; the D gene is possibly TRBD1 (5 bases). The CDR3 has 17 amino acids. Germline V gene data show CDR1 as SGHTA and CDR2 as FQGNSA. Between the trimmed V and J ends, which lost 1 base and 4 bases, there was a span of 19 bases. Complete variable domain (other parts from reference TRBV7-2 and TRBJ1-1): GAGVSQSPSNKVTEKGKDVELRCDPISGHTALYWYRQSLGQGLEFLIYFQGNSAPDKSGLPSDRFSAERTGGSVSTLTIQRTQQEDSAVYLCASSLVPGRMWVTEAFFGQGTRLTVV.

This clone was counted a single time. The chain recombines TRBV11-2 with TRBJ2-3; 8 bases match TRBD2. Trimming at V came to 2 bases and at J to 5 bases, leaving 6 bases not matched to a gene. The CDR3 spans 15 residues. CDR1 and CDR2 (germline): SGHAT, FQNNGV. In DNA, the CDR3 is TGTGCCAGCAGCTTATGGCGGGGGGCAGGAGATACGCAGTATTTT. This gives the protein CASSLWRGAGDTQYF.

Concerning this clone: Additional DNA sequences in this sample encode the identical CDR3. CDR3 DNA: TGCAGTGCTAGCCTGGCATACGAGCAGTACTTC. Its translation is CSASLAYEQYF. The genes are TRBV20-1 and TRBJ2-7, with unresolved D. The V and J ends lost 3 bases and 4 bases respectively, with 7 bases between them. Germline loops: CDR1 DFQATT, CDR2 SNEGSKA (reference sequence). The CDR3 consists of 11 residues.

Comments on this clone: This CDR3 is also generated by other DNA sequences in the sample. V usage is TRBV6-5 and J usage is TRBJ2-3; 10 bases line up with TRBD2. This CDR3 has 15 residues. After removal of 6 bases from V and 1 base from J, the junction contained 4 bases not matched to a gene. Germline lookup yields CDR1 MNHEY and CDR2 SVGAGI. CDR3 coding DNA: TGTGCCAGCAGACCGAGCGGGAGGGGCACAGATACGCAGTATTTT. Its protein is CASRPSGRGTDTQYF.

This sequence joins TRBV28 and TRBJ1-3, with D possibly TRBD1 on 5 matching bases. Germline V gives CDR1 MDHEN, CDR2 SYDVKM. The CDR3 contains 16 residues. The V end lost 5 bases, the J end lost 0 bases, and 14 bases lay between the germline ends. The CDR3 DNA reads as TGTGCCAGCAGTACCAGGGTGGGGGTCTCTGGAAACACCATATATTTT. Translation: CASSTRVGVSGNTIYF.

As DNA, the CDR3 is TGTGCCTGGAGTGTACAGGGGAAATCTGAAGCTTTCTTT. Translated: CAWSVQGKSEAFF. The V call is TRBV30, the J call TRBJ1-1; TRBD1 matches 7 bases. V gave up 0 bases and J gave up 6 bases; unmatched junction bases: 4. Germline V gene data show CDR1 as GTSNPN and CDR2 as SVGIG (reference sequence). CDR3 size: 13 residues.

This chain joins TRBV5-8 and TRBJ1-6; 8 bases agree with TRBD1. Trimming cost V 2 bases and J 10 bases; bases outside gene matches: 5. Germline values: CDR1 SGHTS, CDR2 YDEGEE. The CDR3 extends over 14 amino acids. CDR3: CASSLGTGISPLHF. In DNA, the CDR3 is TGTGCCAGCAGCTTAGGGACAGGCATCTCACCCCTCCACTTT.

This clone appeared a few times. This sequence joins TRBV2 and TRBJ1-5, with TRBD1 identical over 7 bases. The V segment lost 1 base and the J segment 2 bases; nucleotides outside the gene matches: 5. Germline assignment: CDR1 SNHLY and CDR2 FYNNEI. CDR3 size: 16 residues. The CDR3 DNA is TGTGCCAGCAGTGAAGACAGGGGAGGCGGCAATCAGCCCCAGCATTTT. This translates into CASSEDRGGGNQPQHF. The whole variable domain, remainder taken from reference TRBV2 and TRBJ1-5, is EPEVTQTPSHQVTQMGQEVILRCVPISNHLYFYWYRQILGQKVEFLVSFYNNEISEKSEIFDDQFSVERPDGSNFTLKIRSTKLEDSAMYFCASSEDRGGGNQPQHFGDGTRLSIL.

This clone has at least ten counts. The CDR3 spells CASSLVGDQVSPLHF. CDR3 DNA sequence: TGCGCCAGCAGCTTGGTTGGGGACCAGGTTTCACCCCTCCACTTT. The chain couples TRBV5-1 to TRBJ1-6, with D possibly TRBD1 on 5 matching bases. The germline V gene encodes CDR1 SGHRS and CDR2 YFSETQ. V lost 0 bases and J 9 bases, leaving 13 bases between the germline ends. The CDR3 is made up of 15 amino acids.